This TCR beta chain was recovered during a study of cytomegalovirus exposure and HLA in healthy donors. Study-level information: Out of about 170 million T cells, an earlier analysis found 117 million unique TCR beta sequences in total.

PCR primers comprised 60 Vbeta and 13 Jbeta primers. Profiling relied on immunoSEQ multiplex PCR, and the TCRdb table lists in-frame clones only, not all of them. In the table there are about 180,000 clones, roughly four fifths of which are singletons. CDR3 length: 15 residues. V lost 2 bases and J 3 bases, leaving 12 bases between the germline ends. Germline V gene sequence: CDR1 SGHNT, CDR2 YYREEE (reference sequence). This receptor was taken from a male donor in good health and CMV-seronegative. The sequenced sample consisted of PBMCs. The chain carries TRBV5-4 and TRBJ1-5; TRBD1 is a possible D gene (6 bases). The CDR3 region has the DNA TGTGCCAGCAGCTTAGGAACAGGGCCCAATCAGCCCCAGCATTTT. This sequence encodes CASSLGTGPNQPQHF. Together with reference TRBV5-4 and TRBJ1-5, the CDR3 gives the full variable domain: ETGVTQSPTHLIKTRGQQVTLRCSSQSGHNTVSWYQQALGQGPQFIFQYYREEENGRGNFPPRFSGLQFPNYSSELNVNALELDDSALYLCASSLGTGPNQPQHFGDGTRLSIL.